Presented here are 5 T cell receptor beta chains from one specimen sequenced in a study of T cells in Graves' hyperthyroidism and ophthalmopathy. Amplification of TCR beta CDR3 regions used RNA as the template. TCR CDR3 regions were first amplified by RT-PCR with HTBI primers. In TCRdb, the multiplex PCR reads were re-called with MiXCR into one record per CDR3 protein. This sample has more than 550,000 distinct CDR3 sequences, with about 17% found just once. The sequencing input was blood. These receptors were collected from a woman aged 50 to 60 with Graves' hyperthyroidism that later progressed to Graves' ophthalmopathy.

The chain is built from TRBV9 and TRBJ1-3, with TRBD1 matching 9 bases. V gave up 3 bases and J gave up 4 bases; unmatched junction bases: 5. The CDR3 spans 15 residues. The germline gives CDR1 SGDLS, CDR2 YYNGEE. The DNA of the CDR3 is TGTGCCAGCAGCGCCCACAGGGGGCAGGGAAACACCATATATTTT. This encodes CASSAHRGQGNTIYF.

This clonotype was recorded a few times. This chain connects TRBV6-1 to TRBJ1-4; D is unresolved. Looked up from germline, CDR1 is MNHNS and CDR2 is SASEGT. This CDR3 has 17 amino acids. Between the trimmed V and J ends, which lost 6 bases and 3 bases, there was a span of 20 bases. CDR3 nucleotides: TGTGCCAGCAGGAGGGCAGGTCCCGGGTCGGCTAATGAAAAACTGTTTTTT. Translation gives CASRRAGPGSANEKLFF.

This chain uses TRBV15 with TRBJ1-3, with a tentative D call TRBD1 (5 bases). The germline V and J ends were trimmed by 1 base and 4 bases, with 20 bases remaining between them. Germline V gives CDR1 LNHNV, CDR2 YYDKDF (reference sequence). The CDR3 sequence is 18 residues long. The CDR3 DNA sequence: TGTGCCACCAGCAGAGCTTCGTTTGGGGCCGGCTCGGGAAACACCATATATTTT. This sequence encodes CATSRASFGAGSGNTIYF. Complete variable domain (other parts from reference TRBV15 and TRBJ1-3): DAMVIQNPRYQVTQFGKPVTLSCSQTLNHNVMYWYQQKSSQAPKLLFHYYDKDFNNEADTPDNFQSRRPNTSFCFLDIRSPGLGDTAMYLCATSRASFGAGSGNTIYFGEGSWLTVV.

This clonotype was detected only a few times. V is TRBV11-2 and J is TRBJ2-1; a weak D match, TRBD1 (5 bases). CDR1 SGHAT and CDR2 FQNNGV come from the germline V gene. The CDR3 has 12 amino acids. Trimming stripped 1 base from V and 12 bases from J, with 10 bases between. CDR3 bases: TGTGCCAGCAGCTTAGTAGGGGCCAGGCAGTTCTTC. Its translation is CASSLVGARQFF.

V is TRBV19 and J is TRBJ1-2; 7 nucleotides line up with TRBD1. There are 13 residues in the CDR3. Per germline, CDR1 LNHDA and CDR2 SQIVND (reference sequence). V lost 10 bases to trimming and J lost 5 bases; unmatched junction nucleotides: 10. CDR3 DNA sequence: TGTGCCACCTTAGGGCACAGGGGATATGGCTACACCTTC. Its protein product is CATLGHRGYGYTF.